This TCR beta chain was captured by sequencing in a study of identical twins. General study findings and limits: Twin sharing of out-of-frame TCR alpha was underestimated by models in monozygotic pairs. Invariant MAIT and iNKT cells may have partly biased zero-insertion analyses.

TCRdb fed the 5' RACE reads into MiXCR, producing one record per CDR3 protein. The table records 1.5 million to 2 million distinct CDR3 sequences, about 32% of them present only once. All donors comprised healthy Caucasians. Trimming pared 1 base from V and 3 bases from J, leaving 11 bases between. This CDR3 region has 15 residues. In germline, CDR1 is SGHRS, CDR2 YFSETQ. A remark on this clonotype: Antigen specificity is unknown.

The sequenced material came from cord blood. V is TRBV5-1 and J is TRBJ2-1, with D unclear. The sequence derives from a newborn girl in good health. The CDR3 DNA follows: TGCGCCAGCAGCTTGACAGTGCCTTTCTACAATGAGCAGTTCTTC. This codes for CASSLTVPFYNEQFF.